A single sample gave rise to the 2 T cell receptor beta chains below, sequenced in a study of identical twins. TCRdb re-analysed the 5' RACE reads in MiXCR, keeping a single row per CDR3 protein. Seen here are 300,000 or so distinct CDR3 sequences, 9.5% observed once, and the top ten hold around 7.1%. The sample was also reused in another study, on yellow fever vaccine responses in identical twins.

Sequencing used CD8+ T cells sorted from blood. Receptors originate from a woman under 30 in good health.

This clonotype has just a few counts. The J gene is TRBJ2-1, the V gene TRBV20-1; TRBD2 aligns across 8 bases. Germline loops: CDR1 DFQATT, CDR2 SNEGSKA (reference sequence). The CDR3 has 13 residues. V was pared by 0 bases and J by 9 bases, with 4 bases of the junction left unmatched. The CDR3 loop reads CSARESGSTEQFF. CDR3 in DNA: TGCAGTGCTAGAGAGAGCGGGAGTACTGAGCAGTTCTTC.

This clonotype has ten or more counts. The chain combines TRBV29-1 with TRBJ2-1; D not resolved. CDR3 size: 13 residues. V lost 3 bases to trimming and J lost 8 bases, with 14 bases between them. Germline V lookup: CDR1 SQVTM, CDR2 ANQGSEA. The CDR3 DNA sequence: TGCAGCGTTGACGTCATTGTGGGTTATGAGCAGTTCTTC. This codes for CSVDVIVGYEQFF.